This TCR delta chain was recovered during a study of gammadelta T cells in human blood. TCRdb called clones anew from the RT-PCR reads with CATT. The profile shows 1,000 to 1,500 delta-chain clones, around 30% of them singletons. Trimming took 0 bases from V and 0 from J; bases not matched to a gene: 9. The CDR3 consists of 18 residues. Per germline, CDR1 GEAIGNYY and CDR2 EKD. This clone is termed large (0.1 to 1%). The antigen remains unidentified. General observations from the study: Microbial exposure appeared to drive polyclonal γδ T cell expansion after birth.

The chain links TRDV2 to TRDJ1; 10 nucleotides agree with TRDD3. Input material: non-Vgamma9Vdelta2 gamma-delta T cells from fetal blood. The clonotype originates from a human fetus. The CDR3 DNA reads TGTGCCTGTGACACCCGGTACTGGGGGATCAAAAACACCGATAAACTCATCTTT. Translated: CACDTRYWGIKNTDKLIF.